This is a list of T cell receptor beta chains from one sample in a study of blood T cell repertoires in COVID-19. The protocol was immunoSEQ multiplex PCR, while the TCRdb copy is restricted to in-frame clones and leaves out a portion. The data show approximately 230,000 clones, roughly 88% seen once. Sequenced sample: peripheral blood. The receptors come from a woman aged 30 to 39 with COVID-19, enrolled during active disease. Each CDR3 is given without its conserved first and last residue.

cdr3_length: 12
v_call: TRBV5-1
cdr3_aa: ASSPRTANSPLH

cdr3_length: 14
v_call: TRBV5-8
cdr3_aa: ASSIPWTSGGYEQY

cdr3_length: 13
v_call: TRBV28
cdr3_aa: ASSPRGTGNTEAF

cdr3_length: 13
v_call: TRBV27
cdr3_aa: ASSGGRGSFEKLF

cdr3_length: 11
v_call: TRBV5-4
cdr3_aa: ASSHNSPYEQY

cdr3_length: 14
v_call: TRBV10-2
cdr3_aa: ASRPLLAGVNNEQF

cdr3_length: 12
v_call: TRBV4-3
cdr3_aa: ASSQVVDQETQY

cdr3_length: 12
v_call: TRBV6-1
cdr3_aa: ASSETRVQETQY

cdr3_length: 13
v_call: TRBV11-2
cdr3_aa: ASSLGWGTINEQF

cdr3_length: 14
v_call: TRBV10-3
cdr3_aa: AISPLKQGGGYEQY

cdr3_length: 13
v_call: TRBV7-9
cdr3_aa: ASSSGQGAIDEQY

cdr3_length: 11
v_call: TRBV6-5
cdr3_aa: ASSYSRGYGYT

cdr3_length: 12
v_call: TRBV25-1
cdr3_aa: ASSVWGLAGAMF

cdr3_length: 13
v_call: TRBV25-1
cdr3_aa: ASSPQQDWNTEAF

cdr3_length: 12
v_call: TRBV9
cdr3_aa: ASTTPSGANVLT

cdr3_length: 11
v_call: TRBV29-1
cdr3_aa: SVERQDDYGYT

cdr3_length: 15
v_call: TRBV7-6
cdr3_aa: ASSPTWREAGFNEQF